Following are 31 T cell receptor beta chains from one sample sequenced in a study of vaccination effects on CD4 cells after COVID-19. No antigens are known for them. Assay: immunoSEQ multiplex PCR; the TCRdb copy retains only in-frame clones and omits some. This table holds about 46,000 clones, nearly 75% found once. Expansion with viral peptide pools was applied to antigen-specific CD4+ T cells by the ViraFEST assay prior to sequencing. CD4+ T cells were isolated after about nine days of culture. Each participant was administered two doses of either the BNT162b2 or the mRNA-1273 vaccine. The material sequenced was CD4+ T cells from PBMCs cultured with HCoV-OC43 spike peptides, taken after COVID-19 vaccination. Subset noted: HCoV-OC43 spike overlapping peptide pool stimulation. The receptors were sampled from a human donor who received a COVID-19 vaccine.

V is TRBV29-1 and J is TRBJ1-1; D unresolved. The CDR3 length is 12 residues. With 3 bases removed from V and 3 bases from J, the gap between germline ends came to 8 bases. CDR1 is SQVTM, CDR2 ANQGSEA, per germline. The CDR3 loop is CSVDGMDTEAFF. For the CDR3, the DNA is TGCAGCGTTGACGGGATGGACACTGAAGCTTTCTTT.

This clone was counted a few times. The chain recombines TRBV6-5 with TRBJ2-5; 10 nucleotides agree with TRBD1. The CDR3 covers 14 residues. J gave up 8 bases and V 8 bases, and 11 bases lay outside the gene matches. Germline CDR1 reads MNHEY; CDR2 reads SVGAGI. The CDR3 coding sequence is TGTGCCAGCCGCCGGACAGGGGGTATTCGAACCCAGTACTTC. Amino acid sequence: CASRRTGGIRTQYF.

The chain joins TRBV20-1 to TRBJ2-1, with TRBD2 as a possible D gene (6 bases). Between the trimmed V and J ends, which lost 3 bases and 4 bases, there was a span of 10 bases. Germline lookup yields CDR1 DFQATT and CDR2 SNEGSKA (reference sequence). The CDR3 has 13 residues. In DNA form, the CDR3 reads TGCAGTGCTAGTCGGGCGGGATACAATGAGCAGTTCTTC. Its protein product is CSASRAGYNEQFF.

DNA of the CDR3: TGTGCCACCAGCAGAGAAGGGGAGGGACGGTTTTTCTACGAGCAGTACTTC. Amino acid sequence: CATSREGEGRFFYEQYF. The chain combines TRBV15 with TRBJ2-7, with 7 bases that match TRBD2. V lost 0 bases to trimming and J lost 3 bases; unmatched junction nucleotides: 11. Germline CDR1 and CDR2: LNHNV and YYDKDF (reference sequence). The CDR3 consists of 17 residues.

This clone has just one count. The genes are TRBV19 and TRBJ1-4; D gene unclear. Germline V lookup: CDR1 LNHDA, CDR2 SQIVND (reference sequence). This CDR3 comprises 13 residues. V was trimmed by 1 base and J by 12 bases, leaving 12 bases between them. DNA of the CDR3: TGTGCCAGTAGTATAGGTAGACTACCGGAACTGTTTTTT. As protein: CASSIGRLPELFF.

The chain carries TRBV11-2 and TRBJ2-1; weak D call: TRBD1 (5 bases). Germline CDR1 is SGHAT and CDR2 is FQNNGV. The CDR3 has 15 residues. The V end was cut by 0 bases, the J end by 4 bases, with 10 bases between. Written as DNA, the CDR3 is TGTGCCAGCAGCTTAGATAACGCAGGGTACAATGAGCAGTTCTTC. It translates to CASSLDNAGYNEQFF.

The rearrangement links TRBV5-1 to TRBJ2-3, with a weak D call TRBD1 (6 bases). CDR1 is SGHRS, CDR2 YFSETQ, per germline. The CDR3 has 16 residues. Trimming shortened V by 0 bases and J by 0 bases, and 11 bases separated the two germline ends. CDR3 nucleotide sequence: TGCGCCAGCAGCTTGGCTCAGGGGCCTAGCACAGATACGCAGTATTTT. Residues: CASSLAQGPSTDTQYF.

This clone was found once. The chain joins TRBV29-1 to TRBJ2-7; TRBD2 matches 7 bases. From germline, CDR1 is SQVTM and CDR2 ANQGSEA. V shed 7 bases, J shed 6 bases, and the junction held 12 bases outside the gene matches. The CDR3 is made up of 13 amino acids. In DNA, the CDR3 is TGCAGCGCTGGTTTCGCCAGGGAGGGCGAGCAGTACTTC. Residues: CSAGFAREGEQYF.

The chain carries TRBV25-1 and TRBJ1-1, with 8 bases fitting TRBD1. This CDR3 has 15 amino acids. The germline V gene has CDR1 MGHDK and CDR2 SYGVNS. Trimming at V came to 4 bases and at J to 7 bases, leaving 11 bases not matched to a gene. This CDR3 reads CASSVMPRGHGEAFF. Here the CDR3 DNA reads TGTGCCAGCAGTGTAATGCCCAGGGGGCATGGTGAAGCTTTCTTT.

This chain uses TRBV5-6 with TRBJ2-7; D possibly corresponds to TRBD1 (5 bases). This CDR3 comprises 15 residues. Per germline, CDR1 SGHDT and CDR2 YYEEEE. Between the trimmed V and J ends, which lost 1 base and 3 bases, there was a span of 14 bases. DNA of the CDR3: TGTGCCAGCAGCTTGAGGGGTCCCTGGGGCTACGAGCAGTACTTC. This encodes CASSLRGPWGYEQYF. The full variable domain, rest sourced from reference TRBV5-6 and TRBJ2-7, is DAGVTQSPTHLIKTRGQQVTLRCSPKSGHDTVSWYQQALGQGPQFIFQYYEEEERQRGNFPDRFSGHQFPNYSSELNVNALLLGDSALYLCASSLRGPWGYEQYFGPGTRLTVT.

V is TRBV9 and J is TRBJ1-3; TRBD1 aligns across 11 bases. Trimming at V came to 3 bases and at J to 3 bases, leaving 2 bases not matched to a gene. Germline loops: CDR1 SGDLS, CDR2 YYNGEE. This CDR3 is 15 amino acids long. CDR3 region: CASSGGQGGGNTIYF. CDR3 DNA: TGTGCCAGCAGCGGGGGACAGGGGGGTGGAAACACCATATATTTT. Supplemented by reference TRBV9 and TRBJ1-3, the full variable domain reads DSGVTQTPKHLITATGQRVTLRCSPRSGDLSVYWYQQSLDQGLQFLIQYYNGEERAKGNILERFSAQQFPDLHSELNLSSLELGDSALYFCASSGGQGGGNTIYFGEGSWLTVV.

With regard to this clone: One end of the junction varies from germline; a read error may be responsible. This chain connects TRBV6-5 to TRBJ1-5; 7 positions match TRBD1. The CDR3 is made up of 15 amino acids. Germline CDR1 reads MNHEY; CDR2 reads SVGAGI. CDR3 in amino acids: CASRPGTVMSQPRHF. The CDR3 bases are TGTGCCAGCAGACCTGGGACAGTTATGAGTCAGCCCCGGCATTTT.

The chain recombines TRBV6-5 with TRBJ1-1; no clear D. V lost 0 bases to trimming and J lost 0 bases, with 8 bases between them. This CDR3 contains 15 residues. Germline V CDR1 and CDR2: MNHEY, SVGAGI. The chain's CDR3 is CASSYSPGVNTEAFF. The CDR3 DNA reads as TGTGCCAGCAGTTACTCGCCCGGGGTGAACACTGAAGCTTTCTTT.

This chain links TRBV5-5 with TRBJ2-7; the D gene is possibly TRBD2 (6 bases). V gave up 3 bases and J gave up 4 bases, with 8 bases separating them. The germline V gene has CDR1 SGHKS and CDR2 YYEKEE (reference sequence). The CDR3 is 12 amino acids. The CDR3 loop is CASSSREYEQYF. Written as DNA, the CDR3 is TGTGCCAGCAGCTCCCGGGAGTACGAGCAGTACTTC.

V usage is TRBV19 and J usage is TRBJ2-7; the match to TRBD2 covers 12 bases. The ends lost 4 bases at V and 0 bases at J; junction bases unmatched: 4. Germline V gives CDR1 LNHDA, CDR2 SQIVND (reference sequence). The CDR3 sequence is 16 residues long. CDR3 in DNA: TGTGCCAGTAGTACGCCGACTAGCGGGAGCTCCTACGAGCAGTACTTC. Its protein product is CASSTPTSGSSYEQYF. Full variable domain (remainder filled in from reference TRBV19 and TRBJ2-7): DGGITQSPKYLFRKEGQNVTLSCEQNLNHDAMYWYRQDPGQGLRLIYYSQIVNDFQKGDIAEGYSVSREKKESFPLTVTSAQKNPTAFYLCASSTPTSGSSYEQYFGPGTRLTVT.

The J gene is TRBJ2-1, the V gene TRBV11-2; D gene unclear. Germline CDR1 reads SGHAT; CDR2 reads FQNNGV. The CDR3 runs to 13 residues. The V and J ends lost 5 bases and 6 bases respectively, with 11 bases between them. CDR3 bases: TGTGCCAGCAGCAAAGGGCTGTCCAATGAGCAGTTCTTC. Protein sequence: CASSKGLSNEQFF.

The chain couples TRBV4-1 to TRBJ1-4, with D uncertain. CDR1 and CDR2 from the germline V gene are MGHRA and YSYEKL. The V end lost 4 bases, the J end lost 5 bases, and 17 bases lay between the germline ends. This CDR3 is 16 amino acids long. The CDR3 reads CASSPMVVQFNEKLFF. CDR3 sequence (DNA): TGCGCCAGCAGCCCGATGGTAGTACAGTTCAATGAAAAACTGTTTTTT.

The chain recombines TRBV6-5 with TRBJ1-1; 8 positions agree with TRBD1. The junction had 6 bases not matched to a gene; V was cut back by 2 bases and J by 7 bases. This CDR3 is built from 14 residues. In germline, CDR1 is MNHEY, CDR2 SVGAGI. This chain's CDR3 is CASSYQMGQDEAFF. Written as DNA, the CDR3 is TGTGCCAGCAGTTACCAGATGGGACAGGATGAAGCTTTCTTT.

The rearrangement links TRBV5-6 to TRBJ1-2; D call uncertain. V lost 0 bases and J lost 5, with 11 bases in between. CDR1 is SGHDT and CDR2 is YYEEEE in the germline V gene. CDR3 length: 14 residues. DNA for the CDR3: TGTGCCAGCAGCTTGGCGTCCCCATCATATGGCTACACCTTC. This encodes CASSLASPSYGYTF.

This clone was seen only a few times. The V and J genes are TRBV7-9 and TRBJ1-2; 10 bases match TRBD1. V lost 0 bases and J lost 5; bases outside the gene matches: 12. This CDR3 is built from 18 residues. CDR1 and CDR2 from the germline V gene are SEHNR and FQNEAQ (reference sequence). The CDR3 loop is CASSLAGTGAGSRYGYTF. The DNA of the CDR3 is TGTGCCAGCAGCTTAGCCGGGACAGGGGCGGGTAGCCGATATGGCTACACCTTC.

This chain connects TRBV11-2 to TRBJ1-3; no definite D call. Trimming took off 7 bases at V and 2 bases at J, with 12 bases between the two ends. The CDR3 length is 14 residues. Germline CDR1 reads SGHAT; CDR2 reads FQNNGV. Here the CDR3 DNA reads TGTGCCAGCACCACCTCTTCCGCTGGAAACACCATATATTTT. The encoded protein is CASTTSSAGNTIYF.

CDR3 sequence (DNA): TGTGCCAGTAGTATAGATCAGGGACTAGCGGGAGTCGCAGATACGCAGTATTTT. The encoded protein is CASSIDQGLAGVADTQYF. The chain recombines TRBV19 with TRBJ2-3; 14 bases fit TRBD2. This CDR3 is built from 18 residues. Germline V gene sequence: CDR1 LNHDA, CDR2 SQIVND (reference sequence). Trimming cost V 0 bases and J 4 bases; bases outside gene matches: 6.

This clone was seen a handful of times. The chain uses TRBV7-9 and TRBJ2-7; D is perhaps TRBD2 (6 bases). The germline V and J ends were trimmed by 0 bases and 5 bases, with 8 bases remaining between them. Germline loops: CDR1 SEHNR, CDR2 FQNEAQ (reference sequence). There are 13 residues in the CDR3. CDR3: CASSLAGGHEQYF. The CDR3 DNA reads as TGTGCCAGCAGCTTAGCGGGAGGACACGAGCAGTACTTC.

This CDR3 reads CASSPGTGFSSGANVLTF. CDR3 in DNA: TGTGCCAGCAGCCCCGGGACAGGGTTCTCCTCTGGGGCCAACGTCCTGACTTTC. The rearrangement links TRBV5-6 to TRBJ2-6; 9 bases align to TRBD1. With V trimmed by 4 bases and J by 0 bases, 8 bases remained unmatched. CDR3 length equals 18 residues. Looked up from germline, CDR1 is SGHDT and CDR2 is YYEEEE.

The sample holds one count of this clone. The chain joins TRBV5-1 to TRBJ2-7, with unresolved D. The CDR3 loop spans 14 amino acids. V lost 0 bases and J 3 bases, leaving 10 bases between the germline ends. Germline CDR1 reads SGHRS; CDR2 reads YFSETQ. CDR3: CASSLGTDNYEQYF. For the CDR3, the DNA is TGCGCCAGCAGCTTGGGAACAGATAACTACGAGCAGTACTTC.

V is TRBV19 and J is TRBJ2-7; 13 bases fit TRBD2. In germline, CDR1 is LNHDA, CDR2 SQIVND (reference sequence). CDR3 length: 16 amino acids. Trimming cost V 9 bases and J 2 bases; bases outside gene matches: 10. The CDR3 DNA is TGTGCCAGCCGGACTAGCGGGAGAGACCTAGCCTACGAGCAGTACTTC. Amino acids: CASRTSGRDLAYEQYF. Combining the CDR3 with reference TRBV19 and TRBJ2-7 gives the whole variable domain DGGITQSPKYLFRKEGQNVTLSCEQNLNHDAMYWYRQDPGQGLRLIYYSQIVNDFQKGDIAEGYSVSREKKESFPLTVTSAQKNPTAFYLCASRTSGRDLAYEQYFGPGTRLTVT.

CDR3: CASSYRPGGNEQFF. CDR3 DNA: TGTGCCAGCAGTTATCGGCCGGGGGGCAATGAGCAGTTCTTC. The chain carries TRBV6-5 and TRBJ2-1; 7 positions agree with TRBD2. Germline V gives CDR1 MNHEY, CDR2 SVGAGI. The CDR3 length is 14 residues. Trimming cost V 3 bases and J 6 bases; bases outside gene matches: 5.

This sequence joins TRBV6-1 and TRBJ2-7, with 10 positions matching TRBD1. The CDR3 length is 16 residues. V lost 2 bases and J lost 2; bases outside the gene matches: 6. Looked up from germline, CDR1 is MNHNS and CDR2 is SASEGT. CDR3 sequence (DNA): TGTGCCAGCAGTGAAAACCCGGGACAGGGGACCTACGAGCAGTACTTC. Protein product: CASSENPGQGTYEQYF.

This chain joins TRBV7-2 and TRBJ1-6, with TRBD1 matching 8 bases. Germline V gene sequence: CDR1 SGHTA, CDR2 FQGNSA. The CDR3 is 14 residues long. J gave up 8 bases and V 2 bases, and 2 bases lay outside the gene matches. CDR3 protein: CASSLQGADSPLHF. DNA for the CDR3: TGTGCCAGCAGCTTACAGGGGGCGGATTCACCCCTCCACTTT.

J is TRBJ1-6 and V is TRBV6-5; 11 positions agree with TRBD1. Losses at the gene ends were 6 bases for V and 8 bases for J; bases not matched to a gene: 3. The CDR3 is 14 amino acids. In germline, CDR1 is MNHEY, CDR2 SVGAGI. CDR3 in amino acids: CASRQGQGDSPLHF. The CDR3 DNA follows: TGTGCCAGCAGGCAGGGACAGGGGGATTCACCCCTCCACTTT.

The chain has TRBV4-1 and TRBJ2-5; 7 nucleotides line up with TRBD1. V lost 4 bases, J lost 0 bases, and 2 bases stayed unmatched. Germline loops: CDR1 MGHRA, CDR2 YSYEKL. CDR3 size: 14 residues. In DNA, the CDR3 is TGCGCCAGCAGCCCGGGACAGAACCAAGAGACCCAGTACTTC. Amino acid sequence: CASSPGQNQETQYF.